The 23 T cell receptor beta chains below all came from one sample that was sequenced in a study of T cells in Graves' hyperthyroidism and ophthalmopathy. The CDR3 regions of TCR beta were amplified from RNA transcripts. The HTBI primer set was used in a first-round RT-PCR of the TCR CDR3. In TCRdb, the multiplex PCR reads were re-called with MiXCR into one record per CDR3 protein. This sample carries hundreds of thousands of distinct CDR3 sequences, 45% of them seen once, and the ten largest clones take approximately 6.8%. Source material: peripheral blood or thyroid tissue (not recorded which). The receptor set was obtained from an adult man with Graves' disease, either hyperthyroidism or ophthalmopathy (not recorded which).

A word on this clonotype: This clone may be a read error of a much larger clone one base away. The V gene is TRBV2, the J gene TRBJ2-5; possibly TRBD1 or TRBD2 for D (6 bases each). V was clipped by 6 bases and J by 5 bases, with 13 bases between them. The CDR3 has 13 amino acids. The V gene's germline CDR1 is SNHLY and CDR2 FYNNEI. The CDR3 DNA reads TGTGCCAGCAGGGGGGGCAGGGACGAGACCCAGTACTTC. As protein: CASRGGRDETQYF. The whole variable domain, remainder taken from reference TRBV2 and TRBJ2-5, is EPEVTQTPSHQVTQMGQEVILRCVPISNHLYFYWYRQILGQKVEFLVSFYNNEISEKSEIFDDQFSVERPDGSNFTLKIRSTKLEDSAMYFCASRGGRDETQYFGPGTRLLVL.

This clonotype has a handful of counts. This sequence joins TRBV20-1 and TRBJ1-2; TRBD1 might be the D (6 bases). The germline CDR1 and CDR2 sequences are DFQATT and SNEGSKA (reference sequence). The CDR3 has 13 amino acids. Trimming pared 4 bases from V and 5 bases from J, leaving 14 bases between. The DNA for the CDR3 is TGCAGTGCTAAAAGGGGGTTAGAATATGGCTACACCTTC. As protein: CSAKRGLEYGYTF.

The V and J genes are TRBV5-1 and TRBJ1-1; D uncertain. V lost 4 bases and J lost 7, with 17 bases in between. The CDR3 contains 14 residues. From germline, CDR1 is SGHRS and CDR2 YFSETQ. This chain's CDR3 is CASSLLPRTFEAFF. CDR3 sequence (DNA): TGCGCCAGCAGCCTACTCCCAAGAACATTTGAAGCTTTCTTT.

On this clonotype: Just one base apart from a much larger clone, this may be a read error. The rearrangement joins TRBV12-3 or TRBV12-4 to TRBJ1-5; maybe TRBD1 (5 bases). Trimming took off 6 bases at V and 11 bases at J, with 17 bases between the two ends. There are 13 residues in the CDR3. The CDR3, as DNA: TGTGCCAGCAGCGTAGACAGCAGACAGTCCCAGCATTTT. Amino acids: CASSVDSRQSQHF.

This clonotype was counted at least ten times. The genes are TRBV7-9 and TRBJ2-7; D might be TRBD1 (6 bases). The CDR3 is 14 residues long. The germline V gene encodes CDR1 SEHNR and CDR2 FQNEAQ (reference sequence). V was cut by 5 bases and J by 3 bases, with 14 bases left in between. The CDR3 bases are TGTGCCAGCAGCCCTCGGGACACAGTCTACGAGCAGTACTTC. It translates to CASSPRDTVYEQYF.

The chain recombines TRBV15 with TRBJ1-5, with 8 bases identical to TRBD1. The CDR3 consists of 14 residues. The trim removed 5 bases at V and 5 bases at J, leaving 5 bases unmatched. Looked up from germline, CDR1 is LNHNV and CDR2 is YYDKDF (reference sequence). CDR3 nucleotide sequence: TGTGCCACCAGCGAAGGACAGGGCCATCAGCCCCAGCATTTT. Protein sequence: CATSEGQGHQPQHF. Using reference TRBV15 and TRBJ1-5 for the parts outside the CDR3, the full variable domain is DAMVIQNPRYQVTQFGKPVTLSCSQTLNHNVMYWYQQKSSQAPKLLFHYYDKDFNNEADTPDNFQSRRPNTSFCFLDIRSPGLGDTAMYLCATSEGQGHQPQHFGDGTRLSIL.

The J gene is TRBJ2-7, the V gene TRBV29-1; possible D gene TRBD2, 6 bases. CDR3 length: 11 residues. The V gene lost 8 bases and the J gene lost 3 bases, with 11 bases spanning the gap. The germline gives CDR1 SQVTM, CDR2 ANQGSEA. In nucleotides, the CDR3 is TGCAGCTGGGACTCAGACTACGAGCAGTACTTC. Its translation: CSWDSDYEQYF.

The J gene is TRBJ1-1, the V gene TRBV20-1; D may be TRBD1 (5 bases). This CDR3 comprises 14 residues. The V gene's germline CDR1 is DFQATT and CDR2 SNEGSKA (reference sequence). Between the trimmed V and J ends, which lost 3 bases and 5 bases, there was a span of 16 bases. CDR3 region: CSARTSGIRTEAFF. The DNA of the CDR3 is TGCAGTGCTAGGACGTCAGGGATAAGAACTGAAGCTTTCTTT.

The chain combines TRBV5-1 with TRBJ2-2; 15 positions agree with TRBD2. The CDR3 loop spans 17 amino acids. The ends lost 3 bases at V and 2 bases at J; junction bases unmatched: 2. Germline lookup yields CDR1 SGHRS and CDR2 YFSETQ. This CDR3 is CASSSGLAGGNTGELFF. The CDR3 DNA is TGCGCCAGCAGCTCGGGACTAGCGGGAGGAAACACCGGGGAGCTGTTTTTT.

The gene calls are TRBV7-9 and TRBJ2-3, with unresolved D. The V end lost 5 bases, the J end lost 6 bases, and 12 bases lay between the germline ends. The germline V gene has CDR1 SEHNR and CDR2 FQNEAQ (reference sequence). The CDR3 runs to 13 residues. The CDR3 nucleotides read TGTGCCAGCAGCCCGTTAGTTGTCGATACGCAGTATTTT. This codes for CASSPLVVDTQYF.

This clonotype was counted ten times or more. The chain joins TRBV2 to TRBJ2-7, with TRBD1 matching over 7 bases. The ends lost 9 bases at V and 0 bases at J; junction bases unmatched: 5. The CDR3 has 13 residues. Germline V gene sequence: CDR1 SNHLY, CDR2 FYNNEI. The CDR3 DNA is TGTGCCAGAGCCGGGACAGTCTCCTACGAGCAGTACTTC. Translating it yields CARAGTVSYEQYF. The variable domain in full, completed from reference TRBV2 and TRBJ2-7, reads EPEVTQTPSHQVTQMGQEVILRCVPISNHLYFYWYRQILGQKVEFLVSFYNNEISEKSEIFDDQFSVERPDGSNFTLKIRSTKLEDSAMYFCARAGTVSYEQYFGPGTRLTVT.

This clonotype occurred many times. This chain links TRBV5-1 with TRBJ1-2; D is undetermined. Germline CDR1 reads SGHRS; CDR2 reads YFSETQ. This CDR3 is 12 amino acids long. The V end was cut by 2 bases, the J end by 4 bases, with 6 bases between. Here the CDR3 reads CASSFDTYGYTF. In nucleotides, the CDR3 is TGCGCCAGCAGCTTCGACACCTATGGCTACACCTTC.

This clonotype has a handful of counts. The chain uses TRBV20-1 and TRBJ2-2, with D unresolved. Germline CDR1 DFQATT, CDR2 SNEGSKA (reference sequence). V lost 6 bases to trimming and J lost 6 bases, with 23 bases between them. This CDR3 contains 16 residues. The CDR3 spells CSASAASLPAAGELFF. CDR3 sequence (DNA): TGCAGTGCCAGCGCGGCTAGTTTACCGGCGGCCGGGGAGCTGTTTTTT.

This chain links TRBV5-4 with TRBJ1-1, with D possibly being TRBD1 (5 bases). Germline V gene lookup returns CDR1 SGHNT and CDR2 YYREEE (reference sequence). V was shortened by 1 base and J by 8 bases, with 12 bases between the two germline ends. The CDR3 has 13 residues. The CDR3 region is CASSLQGTQEAFF. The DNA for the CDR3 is TGTGCCAGCAGCTTGCAAGGGACGCAGGAAGCTTTCTTT.

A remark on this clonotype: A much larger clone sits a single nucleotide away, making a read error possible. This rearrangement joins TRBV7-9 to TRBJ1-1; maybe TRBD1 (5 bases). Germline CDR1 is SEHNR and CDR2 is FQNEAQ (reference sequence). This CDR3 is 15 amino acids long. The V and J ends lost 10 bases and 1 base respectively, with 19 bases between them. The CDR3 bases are TGTGCCACCAGTGATGCCAGGGTTCCGAACACTGAAGCTTTCTTT. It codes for CATSDARVPNTEAFF.

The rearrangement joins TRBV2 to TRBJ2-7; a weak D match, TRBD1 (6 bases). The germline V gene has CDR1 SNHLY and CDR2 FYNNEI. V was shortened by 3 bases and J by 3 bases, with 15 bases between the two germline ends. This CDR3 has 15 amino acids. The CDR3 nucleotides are TGTGCCAGCAGTGAGCCGGGAACAGGGAACTACGAGCAGTACTTC. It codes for CASSEPGTGNYEQYF. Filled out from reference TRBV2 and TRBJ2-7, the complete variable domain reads EPEVTQTPSHQVTQMGQEVILRCVPISNHLYFYWYRQILGQKVEFLVSFYNNEISEKSEIFDDQFSVERPDGSNFTLKIRSTKLEDSAMYFCASSEPGTGNYEQYFGPGTRLTVT.

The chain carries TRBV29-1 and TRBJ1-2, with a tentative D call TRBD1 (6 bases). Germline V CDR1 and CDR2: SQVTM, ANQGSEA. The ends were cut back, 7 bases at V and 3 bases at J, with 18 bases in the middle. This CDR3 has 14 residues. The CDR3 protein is CSAKGGQPYYGYTF. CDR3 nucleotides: TGCAGCGCCAAAGGGGGGCAGCCCTACTATGGCTACACCTTC.

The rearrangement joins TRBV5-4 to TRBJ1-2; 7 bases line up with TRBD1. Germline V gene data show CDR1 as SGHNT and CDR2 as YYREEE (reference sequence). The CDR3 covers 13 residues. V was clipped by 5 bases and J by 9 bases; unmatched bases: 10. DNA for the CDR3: TGTGCCAGCAGACCCGGGACAGACGCTAGCTACACCTTC. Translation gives CASRPGTDASYTF.

In DNA form, the CDR3 reads TGTGCCAGCAGCTTTTCGGGACACCACAATCAGCCCCAGCATTTT. It codes for CASSFSGHHNQPQHF. The V call is TRBV19, the J call TRBJ1-5; maybe TRBD1 (6 bases). Trimming shortened V by 9 bases and J by 3 bases, and 18 bases separated the two germline ends. CDR3 length equals 15 residues. CDR1 and CDR2 (germline): LNHDA, SQIVND (reference sequence).

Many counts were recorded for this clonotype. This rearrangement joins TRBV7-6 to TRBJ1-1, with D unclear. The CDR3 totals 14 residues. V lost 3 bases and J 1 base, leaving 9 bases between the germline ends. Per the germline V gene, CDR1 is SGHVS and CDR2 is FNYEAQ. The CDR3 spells CASSFGPGNTEAFF. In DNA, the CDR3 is TGTGCCAGCAGCTTTGGGCCCGGGAACACTGAAGCTTTCTTT.

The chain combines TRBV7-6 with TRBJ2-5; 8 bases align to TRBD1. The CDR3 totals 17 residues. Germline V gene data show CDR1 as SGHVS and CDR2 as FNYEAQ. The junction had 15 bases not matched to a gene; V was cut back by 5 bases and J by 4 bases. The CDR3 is CASSQDVQGASRETQYF. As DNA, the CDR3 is TGTGCCAGCAGCCAAGATGTCCAGGGGGCGTCCCGAGAGACCCAGTACTTC.

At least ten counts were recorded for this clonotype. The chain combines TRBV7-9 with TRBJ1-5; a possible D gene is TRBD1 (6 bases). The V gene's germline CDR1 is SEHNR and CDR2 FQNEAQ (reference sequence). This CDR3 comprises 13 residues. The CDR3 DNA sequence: TGTGCAGTCGGCCCAGGGGTCGGTCAGCCCCAGCATTTT. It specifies CAVGPGVGQPQHF.

CDR3 bases: TGTGCCAGCAGCCGCGGACAGGGGCGTCGTGGCTACACCTTC. This codes for CASSRGQGRRGYTF. The rearrangement uses TRBV2 and TRBJ1-2; TRBD1 aligns across 9 bases. The trim removed 6 bases at V and 7 bases at J, leaving 9 bases unmatched. CDR1 and CDR2 (germline): SNHLY, FYNNEI. The CDR3 totals 14 residues.